Only a few counts were recorded for the clone carrying this TCR beta chain. The antigen remains unidentified. With a J-beta primer mix and a sample-barcoded 5' primer, a second PCR ran about 7 to 11 cycles. TCRdb reanalysed the 5' RACE reads using MiXCR and keeps one entry per CDR3 protein. The sample records roughly 730,000 distinct CDR3 sequences, about 56% being singletons. The CDR3 sequence is 14 residues long. Between the trimmed V and J ends, which lost 6 bases and 3 bases, there was a span of 16 bases. The germline V gene has CDR1 SGHRS and CDR2 YFSETQ. The sample is drawn from a study of blood T cells in healthy people across ages. Whole-study findings and limits: Getting older went along with TCR beta diversity per million T cells dropping roughly linearly. Calculation of diversity from one million T cells yielded estimates considered to be underestimates.

The clonotype originates from a man in his forties in good health. Sequenced sample: blood. J is TRBJ2-7 and V is TRBV5-1; D not resolved. This CDR3 reads CASNLGSLGYEQYF. The CDR3 DNA follows: TGCGCCAGCAACCTGGGCAGTTTGGGCTACGAGCAGTACTTC.